This TCR beta chain is from a study of T cell responses to AZD1222 COVID-19 vaccine. Repertoires were generated with immunoSEQ multiplex PCR, while TCRdb's copy carries only in-frame clones and drops some. The sample lists 50,000 to 70,000 clones; roughly nine tenths were seen once. Study-level findings and limits: Spike-specific TCR depth and breadth grew after two AZD1222 doses.

Details on this clone: Its antigen is unknown.

The length of the CDR3 is 17 residues. The V gene lost 5 bases and the J gene lost 1 base, with 18 bases spanning the gap. CDR1 and CDR2 from the germline V gene are KGHSH and LQKENI. The sequence derives from an adult who received the AZD1222 COVID-19 vaccine. The sample in question was peripheral blood, obtained 28 days after the second AZD1222 dose. The chain links TRBV18 to TRBJ2-4; tentatively, D is TRBD1 or TRBD2 (6 bases each). Written as DNA, the CDR3 is TGTGCCAGCTCAGATGGCTCAGGGGCGGGGGCCAAAAACATTCAGTACTTC. It yields the protein CASSDGSGAGAKNIQYF.